This passage covers 29 T cell receptor beta chains from one sample sequenced in a study of blood T cell repertoires in COVID-19. Clones were sequenced by immunoSEQ multiplex PCR, and TCRdb holds only the in-frame ones, with some missing. The sample lists approximately 210,000 clones; more than 75% were seen once. The specimen sequenced was PBMCs or T cells enriched from blood (not recorded which). The origin of the receptors is a man aged 25 to 40 with acute COVID-19.

Here the CDR3 DNA reads TGTGCCAGCAGTGAAAGGACTCTCGGGACCCAGTACTTC. Amino acids: CASSERTLGTQYF. This chain joins TRBV2 and TRBJ2-5; possible D gene TRBD2, 5 bases. The V and J ends lost 2 bases and 7 bases respectively, with 11 bases between them. The CDR3 totals 13 residues. Per germline, CDR1 SNHLY and CDR2 FYNNEI. Based on the CDR3 plus reference TRBV2 and TRBJ2-5, the full variable domain is EPEVTQTPSHQVTQMGQEVILRCVPISNHLYFYWYRQILGQKVEFLVSFYNNEISEKSEIFDDQFSVERPDGSNFTLKIRSTKLEDSAMYFCASSERTLGTQYFGPGTRLLVL.

The rearrangement uses TRBV19 and TRBJ1-6; 11 bases line up with TRBD1. CDR3 length equals 18 residues. Germline CDR1 is LNHDA and CDR2 is SQIVND (reference sequence). After removal of 3 bases from V and 6 bases from J, the junction contained 10 bases not matched to a gene. CDR3 in DNA: TGTGCCAGTAGTATGGATCAGGACAGGGGGCCGCGTAATTCACCCCTCCACTTT. The encoded protein is CASSMDQDRGPRNSPLHF.

J is TRBJ1-1 and V is TRBV6-5; 9 positions match TRBD1. V lost 5 bases, J lost 3 bases, and 1 base stayed unmatched. CDR1 is MNHEY, CDR2 SVGAGI, per germline. The CDR3 spans 13 residues. The CDR3 region is CASSRDRDTEAFF. The CDR3 DNA follows: TGTGCCAGCAGTCGGGACAGGGACACTGAAGCTTTCTTT.

The chain joins TRBV30 to TRBJ1-6; D may be TRBD1 (6 bases). V lost 2 bases and J 8 bases, leaving 7 bases between the germline ends. The CDR3 runs to 12 residues. Germline V gene data show CDR1 as GTSNPN and CDR2 as SVGIG (reference sequence). The CDR3 here is CAWSKGDSPLHF. The CDR3 DNA is TGTGCCTGGAGTAAGGGGGATTCACCCCTCCACTTT.

The gene calls are TRBV7-2 and TRBJ2-2; 13 bases align to TRBD2. V dropped 4 bases and J dropped 5; count of bases not matched to a gene: 1. The germline V gene has CDR1 SGHTA and CDR2 FQGNSA. CDR3 size: 15 residues. CDR3 nucleotides: TGTGCCAGCAGCTGGACTAGCGGGGGTACCGGGGAGCTGTTTTTT. As protein: CASSWTSGGTGELFF.

J is TRBJ1-1 and V is TRBV14; D perhaps matches TRBD1 (6 bases). Germline loops: CDR1 SGHDN, CDR2 FVKESK. Trimming cost V 4 bases and J 5 bases, with 17 bases left between them. The length of the CDR3 is 15 residues. Written as DNA, the CDR3 is TGTGCCAGCAGCCCCATCTTAGGCCAGGGGACTGAAGCTTTCTTT. This codes for CASSPILGQGTEAFF.

The chain joins TRBV10-2 to TRBJ1-3; D remains ambiguous. Germline lookup yields CDR1 WSHSY and CDR2 SAAADI. CDR3 length: 13 amino acids. V gave up 4 bases and J gave up 4 bases, with 8 bases separating them. The CDR3 DNA is TGCGCCAGCAGTGTTGCGGCCGGAAACACCATATATTTT. Its translation is CASSVAAGNTIYF.

This clone was seen only once. This chain uses TRBV5-4 with TRBJ2-5, with TRBD2 identical over 9 bases. With 0 bases clipped from V and 2 bases from J, the junction kept 5 bases outside the gene matches. CDR3 length equals 16 residues. CDR1 and CDR2 (germline): SGHNT, YYREEE (reference sequence). The CDR3 nucleotides read TGTGCCAGCAGCTTGGAGGTAGCGGGGGAACAAGAGACCCAGTACTTC. Amino acid sequence: CASSLEVAGEQETQYF.

The rearrangement joins TRBV2 to TRBJ2-5, with 12 bases matching TRBD2. J lost 4 bases, V lost 6 bases, and 6 bases had no gene match. The CDR3 has 15 amino acids. The germline CDR1 and CDR2 sequences are SNHLY and FYNNEI. The CDR3, as DNA: TGTGCCAGCAGGCCAACTAGCGGGGGGCGAGAGACCCAGTACTTC. As protein: CASRPTSGGRETQYF.

The chain recombines TRBV4-2 with TRBJ2-1; 13 bases are shared with TRBD2. The germline V gene encodes CDR1 LGHNA and CDR2 YNFKEQ. The CDR3 extends over 17 amino acids. Trimming removed 4 bases from V and 7 bases from J; junction bases left unmatched: 10. CDR3 bases: TGTGCCAGCAGCCGGGGCGGGACTAGCGGGGTGCGAAATGAGCAGTTCTTC. This codes for CASSRGGTSGVRNEQFF.

The chain employs TRBV2 and TRBJ2-2; TRBD1 aligns across 8 bases. The CDR3 length is 13 residues. V lost 6 bases to trimming and J lost 5 bases; unmatched junction nucleotides: 2. The germline CDR1 and CDR2 sequences are SNHLY and FYNNEI. The CDR3 spells CASRDRETGELFF. DNA for the CDR3: TGTGCCAGCAGGGACAGGGAAACCGGGGAGCTGTTTTTT.

This clone was seen a few times. The chain has TRBV6-1 and TRBJ1-1; D call uncertain. Between the trimmed V and J ends, which lost 3 bases and 4 bases, there was a span of 6 bases. The germline gives CDR1 MNHNS, CDR2 SASEGT. CDR3 length: 12 residues. The CDR3 nucleotides are TGTGCCAGCAGTGAGCTAGGCACTGAAGCTTTCTTT. Encoded protein: CASSELGTEAFF.

This clone was recorded once. The V call is TRBV5-5, the J call TRBJ1-5; D unresolved. The length of the CDR3 is 15 residues. Deletions cut 0 bases from V and 1 base from J, with 8 bases between. Germline CDR1 and CDR2: SGHKS and YYEKEE (reference sequence). In DNA form, the CDR3 reads TGTGCCAGCAGCTTGGACGGGGTGAGCAATCAGCCCCAGCATTTT. Translation: CASSLDGVSNQPQHF.

The J gene is TRBJ2-1, the V gene TRBV18; the D is unclear. Germline values: CDR1 KGHSH, CDR2 LQKENI. V lost 6 bases, J lost 6 bases, and 18 bases lay in between. The CDR3 contains 15 residues. The CDR3, as DNA: TGTGCCAGCTCTTCCCCCGGCGGTGTCTCCAATGAGCAGTTCTTC. Amino acids: CASSSPGGVSNEQFF.

This clone has just a few counts. J is TRBJ2-7 and V is TRBV7-9; 8 positions match TRBD1. The CDR3 is 12 residues long. In germline, CDR1 is SEHNR, CDR2 FQNEAQ (reference sequence). Germline trimming cut 6 bases from V and 6 bases from J; bases unmatched to any gene: 4. The CDR3 DNA reads TGTGCCAGCAGAATGACAGGGGTCGAGCAGTACTTC. This sequence encodes CASRMTGVEQYF.

A word on this clone: Other DNA sequences from this sample encode an identical CDR3 as well. This chain connects TRBV27 to TRBJ1-2, with D perhaps matching TRBD1 (6 bases). The CDR3 is 12 residues long. Germline loops: CDR1 MNHEY, CDR2 SMNVEV (reference sequence). The V end lost 6 bases, the J end lost 7 bases, and 12 bases lay between the germline ends. In nucleotides, the CDR3 is TGTGCCAGCAGCCCAGGGGTAGGTGGCTACACCTTC. It translates to CASSPGVGGYTF.

This clone was counted once. The gene calls are TRBV28 and TRBJ1-2; TRBD1 is a possible D gene (6 bases). Germline V gene lookup returns CDR1 MDHEN and CDR2 SYDVKM. Trimming stripped 7 bases from V and 4 bases from J, with 19 bases between. This CDR3 has 15 residues. The chain's CDR3 is CASTTSQGSSYGYTF. The CDR3 DNA follows: TGTGCCAGCACAACGTCGCAGGGGTCTAGCTATGGCTACACCTTC.

The rearrangement joins TRBV9 to TRBJ1-4; TRBD1 aligns across 11 bases. V shed 3 bases and J 12 bases; nucleotides not matched to a gene: 13. Germline values: CDR1 SGDLS, CDR2 YYNGEE. The CDR3 runs to 16 residues. The CDR3 DNA sequence: TGTGCCAGCAGCGCCTCCTCCTCGGGACAGGGGGGGGAACTGTTTTTT. Encoded protein: CASSASSSGQGGELFF.

The CDR3 DNA sequence: TGTGCCAGCAGTCCCGGACAGCTCTATAATTCACCCCTCCACTTT. This sequence encodes CASSPGQLYNSPLHF. The genes are TRBV5-6 and TRBJ1-6, with D perhaps matching TRBD1 (6 bases). The germline V gene has CDR1 SGHDT and CDR2 YYEEEE. The length of the CDR3 is 15 residues. V lost 5 bases and J lost 3, with 12 bases in between.

The rearrangement joins TRBV6-5 to TRBJ1-6, with D possibly TRBD1 on 5 matching bases. The germline V and J ends were trimmed by 6 bases and 5 bases, with 14 bases remaining between them. CDR1 and CDR2 from the germline V gene are MNHEY and SVGAGI. The CDR3 has 15 residues. The CDR3 loop is CASSLSWGDNSPLHF. The DNA for the CDR3 is TGTGCCAGCAGCCTCAGTTGGGGGGATAATTCACCCCTCCACTTT.

This chain joins TRBV4-1 and TRBJ2-7; TRBD2 is a possible D gene (5 bases). CDR1 is MGHRA, CDR2 YSYEKL, per germline. The CDR3 totals 15 residues. Trimming cost V 0 bases and J 2 bases, with 11 bases left between them. Here the CDR3 DNA reads TGCGCCAGCAGCCAAGAAGCGGCAGGAACCTACGAGCAGTACTTC. As protein: CASSQEAAGTYEQYF.

The V gene is TRBV2, the J gene TRBJ2-3; a possible D gene is TRBD2 (6 bases). Looked up from germline, CDR1 is SNHLY and CDR2 is FYNNEI. Trimming cost V 11 bases and J 1 base, with 10 bases left between them. This CDR3 has 12 residues. The DNA for the CDR3 is TGTGCCGGAGGGGAGCGCACAGATACGCAGTATTTT. Encoded protein: CAGGERTDTQYF.

This clone was detected only a few times. V is TRBV12-3 or TRBV12-4 and J is TRBJ1-2; a possible D gene is TRBD1 (6 bases). The length of the CDR3 is 13 residues. Trimming took off 1 base at V and 6 bases at J, with 9 bases between the two ends. The CDR3 nucleotides read TGTGCCAGCAGTTTAGACAGGGTAGATGGCTACACCTTC. Translation: CASSLDRVDGYTF.

This clone was seen just once. The rearrangement links TRBV6-5 to TRBJ2-5; TRBD2 matches 7 bases. The CDR3 consists of 14 residues. Trimming at V came to 6 bases and at J to 4 bases, leaving 8 bases not matched to a gene. Germline V CDR1 and CDR2: MNHEY, SVGAGI. CDR3 nucleotide sequence: TGTGCCAGCAGGCTGGGGAGGGGCCCAGAGACCCAGTACTTC. Encoded protein: CASRLGRGPETQYF.

This chain connects TRBV5-1 to TRBJ1-6; D is uncertain. Trimming removed 2 bases at V and 8 bases at J, with 5 bases between. Germline V lookup: CDR1 SGHRS, CDR2 YFSETQ. The CDR3 contains 12 residues. CDR3 coding DNA: TGCGCCAGCAGCTTCCCAGATTCACCCCTCCACTTT. Translating gives CASSFPDSPLHF.

With respect to this clone: One junction end does not reproduce the germline sequence, and a read error may be involved. The chain recombines TRBV28 with TRBJ1-1; D is uncertain. This CDR3 has 11 residues. CDR1 MDHEN and CDR2 SYDVKM come from the germline V gene. The DNA for the CDR3 is TGTGCCAGCAGCCAGAACGCTGAAGCTTTCTTT. As protein: CASSQNAEAFF.

This rearrangement joins TRBV10-3 to TRBJ2-7; D unresolved. Trimming took 1 base from V and 3 from J, leaving 4 bases between them. The CDR3 length is 12 residues. The V gene's germline CDR1 is ENHRY and CDR2 SYGVKD. Written as DNA, the CDR3 is TGTGCCATCAGTGAGTTCGGCTACGAGCAGTACTTC. It is translated as CAISEFGYEQYF.

The chain recombines TRBV10-3 with TRBJ2-3; TRBD2 agrees at 11 bases. This CDR3 contains 15 residues. Germline V gene sequence: CDR1 ENHRY, CDR2 SYGVKD. J lost 0 bases, V lost 9 bases, and 5 bases had no gene match. In DNA, the CDR3 is TGTGCCATTACTAGCGGGAGATCTAGCACAGATACGCAGTATTTT. It encodes CAITSGRSSTDTQYF.

The chain employs TRBV10-3 and TRBJ1-1; D is possibly TRBD1 (6 bases). The germline CDR1 and CDR2 sequences are ENHRY and SYGVKD. Trimming removed 6 bases from V and 0 bases from J, with 11 bases in between. The CDR3 extends over 14 amino acids. CDR3 region: CAIRRQVLNTEAFF. The CDR3 DNA reads as TGTGCCATCAGAAGACAGGTGCTGAACACTGAAGCTTTCTTT.